Listed below are T cell receptor beta chains from one sample, sequenced in a study of cytomegalovirus exposure and HLA in healthy donors. TCRdb's table, derived via immunoSEQ multiplex PCR, lists solely in-frame clones and lacks some. The data contain roughly 110,000 clones, 70% to 80% of them singletons. The sample consisted of PBMCs. The receptors were sampled from a female donor in good health and CMV-seronegative. Both conserved end residues are part of each CDR3. A D gene is named only where the DNA matches it firmly. Size tells how often a clone was seen (once, few, many) or the class of an expanded clone, and some rows leave it out.

v_gene	abundance	len	j_gene	d_gene	CDR3nt	CDR3aa
TRBV13	-	13	TRBJ1-2	-	TGTGCCAGCAGCTCCGGGACATTAGATGGCTACACCTTC	CASSSGTLDGYTF
TRBV7-8	-	13	TRBJ1-5	-	TGTGCCAGCAGCTTAGGTCCTAATCAGCCCCAGCATTTT	CASSLGPNQPQHF
TRBV7-9	once	19	TRBJ2-7	TRBD2	TGTGCCAGCAGCTTAGCGGCGGGACTAGCGGGAGGGACGCCTTACGAGCAGTACTTC	CASSLAAGLAGGTPYEQYF
TRBV7-9	-	15	TRBJ1-4	-	TGTGCCAGCAGCCATGTAGATCACGGGGGTGAAAAACTGTTTTTT	CASSHVDHGGEKLFF
TRBV7-2	few	16	TRBJ2-1	-	TGTGCCAGCAGCTTCGACCCTAGATCGTCCTACAATGAGCAGTTCTTC	CASSFDPRSSYNEQFF
TRBV5-1	-	17	TRBJ2-3	TRBD2	TGCGCCAGCAGCTTATCGGAACTAGCGGGAGCCCCAGATACGCAGTATTTT	CASSLSELAGAPDTQYF
TRBV28	-	15	TRBJ2-7	-	TGTGCCAGCAGTCTCCTCATGGGCCGTGGCTACGAGCAGTACTTC	CASSLLMGRGYEQYF
TRBV5-1	few	16	TRBJ2-2	TRBD2	TGCGCCAGCAGCCCTCGACTAGCGGGAGAGGCCGGGGAGCTGTTTTTT	CASSPRLAGEAGELFF
TRBV6-5	-	16	TRBJ2-3	TRBD2	TGTGCCAGCAGTTACTCCGGACTAGCGGGCACAGATACGCAGTATTTT	CASSYSGLAGTDTQYF
TRBV7-3	-	15	TRBJ2-1	-	TGTGCCAGCAGCCCACAGGGAAGCTCCTACAATGAGCAGTTCTTC	CASSPQGSSYNEQFF
TRBV4-3	-	16	TRBJ2-4	-	TGCGCCAGCAGCCAAGAGCTGAGTCCCCTAGGAAACATTCAGTACTTC	CASSQELSPLGNIQYF
TRBV4-3	-	15	TRBJ2-2	-	TGCGCCAGCAGAAGATCGAGGGTCGGCTCCGGGGAGCTGTTTTTT	CASRRSRVGSGELFF
TRBV6-6	-	14	TRBJ2-7	TRBD2	TGTGCCAGCAGTTTGGGACTAGGGCTCTACGAGCAGTACTTC	CASSLGLGLYEQYF
TRBV6-7	once	16	TRBJ1-5	TRBD1	TGTGCCAGCAGTTACTTGATCACAGGGGTGAATCAGCCCCAGCATTTT	CASSYLITGVNQPQHF
TRBV2	-	14	TRBJ1-1	-	TGTGCCAGCAGCCTTACAGGGTTATACACTGAAGCTTTCTTT	CASSLTGLYTEAFF
TRBV15	-	18	TRBJ1-5	TRBD1	TGTGCCACCAGCAGATCACGCCCCGACAGGGGCCCCAATCAGCCCCAGCATTTT	CATSRSRPDRGPNQPQHF
TRBV28	-	15	TRBJ1-2	TRBD1	TGTGCCAGCAAAGGGACAGGGGGCGGGATCTATGGCTACACCTTC	CASKGTGGGIYGYTF
TRBV11-2	-	13	TRBJ2-7	-	TGTGCCAGCAGCCCTTTCAGCGGCTACGAGCAGTACTTC	CASSPFSGYEQYF
TRBV28	-	18	TRBJ1-2	-	TGTGCCAGCAGTCCCTTTTATTCCCAGGCCAGGGTGGGCTATGGCTACACCTTC	CASSPFYSQARVGYGYTF
TRBV4-1	-	17	TRBJ2-5	TRBD1	TGCGCCAGCAGCCAAGGGGCGACAGGGGAAATCCAAGAGACCCAGTACTTC	CASSQGATGEIQETQYF
TRBV7-6	-	17	TRBJ2-7	TRBD1	TGTGCCAGCAGCCGAACGCAGGGGCAGGGGGCTACCTACGAGCAGTACTTC	CASSRTQGQGATYEQYF
TRBV11-2	-	15	TRBJ2-7	-	TGTGCCAGCAGTCAAACGGGGTCTAGCTCCTACGAGCAGTACTTC	CASSQTGSSSYEQYF
TRBV2	-	13	TRBJ2-7	TRBD1	TGTGCCAGCAATGGACAGGGTATGGGCGAGCAGTACTTC	CASNGQGMGEQYF
TRBV7-9	-	16	TRBJ1-5	-	TGTGCCAGCAGCCCCGGGACGGTCCTAGCGAATCAGCCCCAGCATTTT	CASSPGTVLANQPQHF
TRBV10-3	-	12	TRBJ2-3	TRBD2	TGTGCCATCGCGGGTAGCGGGACTACGCAGTATTTT	CAIAGSGTTQYF
TRBV18	-	15	TRBJ2-3	TRBD1	TGTGCCAGCTCACCCGGACAGGGGGCTGGAGATACGCAGTATTTT	CASSPGQGAGDTQYF
TRBV9	-	17	TRBJ2-1	TRBD2	TGTGCCAGCAGCGGACGAGGACTAGCGGGAGTGGACAATGAGCAGTTCTTC	CASSGRGLAGVDNEQFF
TRBV10-3	-	15	TRBJ2-7	TRBD1	TGTGCCATCAGCGACCGGGACAGGGGGCTTTACGAGCAGTACTTC	CAISDRDRGLYEQYF
TRBV5-1	-	16	TRBJ2-7	TRBD2	TGCGCCAGCAGCCCCGACTCGGGGCTAGCGGGAGCCGAGCAGTACTTC	CASSPDSGLAGAEQYF
TRBV9	-	15	TRBJ1-3	TRBD1	TGTGCCAGCAGCGGACAGGGGATCTCTGGAAACACCATATATTTT	CASSGQGISGNTIYF
TRBV7-2	-	14	TRBJ2-7	-	TGTGCCAGCAGCCGAGACAAGAGCTCCTACGAGCAGTACTTC	CASSRDKSSYEQYF
TRBV6-5	-	12	TRBJ2-7	TRBD1	TGTGCCAGCAAATCAGGGGGCTACGAGCAGTACTTC	CASKSGGYEQYF
TRBV9	-	16	TRBJ2-3	-	TGTGCCAGCAGCCCGTACTCACGGCGGGACACAGATACGCAGTATTTT	CASSPYSRRDTDTQYF
TRBV28	-	13	TRBJ2-2	-	TGTGCCAGCGCGATCACAGTAGCCGGGGAGCTGTTTTTT	CASAITVAGELFF
TRBV18	-	17	TRBJ2-1	TRBD2	TGTGCCAGCTCACCACGAACTAGCGGGAGCTCCTACAATGAGCAGTTCTTC	CASSPRTSGSSYNEQFF
TRBV30	-	16	TRBJ1-6	TRBD1	TGTGCCTGGAGTGGGGACGGCGACAGGGATGAATCACCCCTCCACTTT	CAWSGDGDRDESPLHF
TRBV4-1	-	17	TRBJ2-7	-	TGCGCCAGCAGCCAAGAAGAGGTCCAGCTGAGCTCCTACGAGCAGTACTTC	CASSQEEVQLSSYEQYF
TRBV28	-	12	TRBJ2-7	TRBD1	TGTGCCACCAGGGGACAGGGGCGAGAGCAGTACTTC	CATRGQGREQYF
TRBV21-1	-	14	TRBJ2-7	-	TGTGCCAGCCCGGACAGGGTCGTAGCCTACGAGCAGTACTTC	CASPDRVVAYEQYF
TRBV30	once	13	TRBJ2-3	-	TGTGCCTGGAGTGTTGTAGGGGCAGATACGCAGTATTTT	CAWSVVGADTQYF
TRBV28	-	13	TRBJ1-2	TRBD1	TGTGCCGCCTGGAGGGGGCTCAACTATGGCTACACCTTC	CAAWRGLNYGYTF
TRBV29-1	few	12	TRBJ2-7	-	TGCAGCGTTAGTTCTGCGGCCTACGAGCAGTACTTC	CSVSSAAYEQYF
TRBV6-1	-	13	TRBJ2-2	TRBD1	TGTGCCAGCTGGGGGACAGGTACCGGGGAGCTGTTTTTT	CASWGTGTGELFF
TRBV7-3	-	15	TRBJ2-7	TRBD1	TGTGCCAGCAGCAGGGGACAGGGCGCTGGACCCGAGCAGTACTTC	CASSRGQGAGPEQYF
TRBV7-9	few	13	TRBJ2-5	-	TGTGCCAGCAGCGAGGCAAACCAAGAGACCCAGTACTTC	CASSEANQETQYF
TRBV6-1	-	11	TRBJ2-1	-	TGTGCCAGCAGGGCAGGTGGTGAGCAGTTCTTC	CASRAGGEQFF